One sample yielded the 17 T cell receptor beta chains listed below, sequenced in a study of blood T cell repertoires in COVID-19. The data were produced by immunoSEQ multiplex PCR, yet TCRdb's version contains in-frame clones alone and is incomplete. The sample has about 260,000 clones; 85% to 90% are singletons. Sequenced material: peripheral blood. The receptors here all came from a woman in her 40s with acute or convalescent COVID-19.

The chain joins TRBV10-1 to TRBJ1-1, with 9 bases identical to TRBD1. Germline values: CDR1 WNHNN, CDR2 SYGVQD (reference sequence). The CDR3 length is 14 residues. J lost 3 bases, V lost 10 bases, and 9 bases had no gene match. The CDR3: CAMTYRGRDTEAFF. CDR3 bases: TGCGCCATGACATACAGGGGGCGCGACACTGAAGCTTTCTTT.

The chain carries TRBV11-2 and TRBJ2-5; 7 bases line up with TRBD1. The length of the CDR3 is 15 residues. Germline assignment: CDR1 SGHAT and CDR2 FQNNGV. The J segment lost 5 bases and the V segment lost 2 bases, leaving 8 bases of the junction unmatched. The CDR3 region has the DNA TGTGCCAGCAGCTTATTCCCAGGGGGAGAGGAGACCCAGTACTTC. Encoded protein: CASSLFPGGEETQYF.

CDR3 sequence (DNA): TGTGCCAGTACTTTACAGGGGTCCTACAATGAGCAGTTCTTC. It translates to CASTLQGSYNEQFF. The genes are TRBV19 and TRBJ2-1, with TRBD1 identical over 7 bases. The V gene's germline CDR1 is LNHDA and CDR2 SQIVND (reference sequence). The CDR3 consists of 14 residues. V gave up 7 bases and J gave up 1 base; unmatched junction bases: 4.

The gene calls are TRBV6-5 and TRBJ1-4, with D possibly being TRBD1 (5 bases). CDR3 length: 14 residues. Trimming shortened V by 6 bases and J by 6 bases, and 14 bases separated the two germline ends. Germline V gene data show CDR1 as MNHEY and CDR2 as SVGAGI. CDR3 sequence: CASRRLGGDEKLFF. Written as DNA, the CDR3 is TGTGCCAGCAGGAGGCTGGGGGGGGATGAAAAACTGTTTTTT.

This chain joins TRBV12-3 or TRBV12-4 and TRBJ1-1; 7 bases map to TRBD1. This CDR3 spans 12 amino acids. The V and J ends lost 1 base and 10 bases, in that order; junction bases with no gene match: 3. The CDR3 DNA follows: TGTGCCAGCAGTTTAGTGGCAGGGGGAGCTTTCTTT. It specifies CASSLVAGGAFF.

This clone was observed a single time. The chain employs TRBV5-4 and TRBJ2-5; TRBD1 might be the D (7 bases). Germline CDR1 reads SGHNT; CDR2 reads YYREEE (reference sequence). The CDR3 runs 15 residues. Trimming cost V 3 bases and J 2 bases, with 14 bases left between them. The CDR3 nucleotides are TGTGCCAGCAGCTCGCGGGGACAGCGACAAGAGACCCAGTACTTC. This codes for CASSSRGQRQETQYF. Supplemented by reference TRBV5-4 and TRBJ2-5, the full variable domain reads ETGVTQSPTHLIKTRGQQVTLRCSSQSGHNTVSWYQQALGQGPQFIFQYYREEENGRGNFPPRFSGLQFPNYSSELNVNALELDDSALYLCASSSRGQRQETQYFGPGTRLLVL.

The chain has TRBV5-1 and TRBJ1-1, with a weak D call TRBD1 (6 bases). Germline assignment: CDR1 SGHRS and CDR2 YFSETQ. Trimming removed 0 bases from V and 7 bases from J, with 10 bases in between. The CDR3 length is 13 residues. CDR3 residues: CASSLATGFEAFF. The CDR3 DNA sequence: TGCGCCAGCAGCTTGGCGACAGGATTTGAAGCTTTCTTT. Full variable domain (rest looked up from reference TRBV5-1 and TRBJ1-1): KAGVTQTPRYLIKTRGQQVTLSCSPISGHRSVSWYQQTPGQGLQFLFEYFSETQRNKGNFPGRFSGRQFSNSRSEMNVSTLELGDSALYLCASSLATGFEAFFGQGTRLTVV.

This chain joins TRBV6-5 and TRBJ1-1; 8 nucleotides line up with TRBD1. The germline V gene encodes CDR1 MNHEY and CDR2 SVGAGI. The CDR3 is 12 residues long. J lost 4 bases, V lost 5 bases, and 0 bases had no gene match. The CDR3 bases are TGTGCCAGCAGTACAGGGGGCACTGAAGCTTTCTTT. Protein sequence: CASSTGGTEAFF.

The CDR3 sequence: CASSLDPGQVNTEAFF. The CDR3 DNA sequence: TGCGCCAGCAGCCTTGACCCGGGACAGGTGAACACTGAAGCTTTCTTT. V is TRBV4-1 and J is TRBJ1-1; TRBD1 matches at 8 bases. The CDR3 contains 16 residues. Trimming took 4 bases from V and 0 from J; bases not matched to a gene: 7. Per the germline V gene, CDR1 is MGHRA and CDR2 is YSYEKL.

This clone was observed once. The rearrangement joins TRBV12-3 or TRBV12-4 to TRBJ1-2; D possibly corresponds to TRBD1 (6 bases). Trimming removed 5 bases from V and 5 bases from J, with 12 bases in between. The CDR3 loop spans 13 amino acids. Here the CDR3 reads CASSNPDSYGYTF. CDR3 DNA: TGTGCCAGCAGTAACCCGGACAGTTATGGCTACACCTTC.

In its sample, this clone was seen a few times. This specimen includes other DNA sequences encoding the same CDR3. The V gene is TRBV11-2, the J gene TRBJ2-7, with 7 bases that match TRBD2. Germline lookup yields CDR1 SGHAT and CDR2 FQNNGV. The V gene end was trimmed by 0 bases and the J gene end by 2 bases; junction bases not matched to a gene: 4. The CDR3 spans 15 residues. CDR3 residues: CASSLEGRGAYEQYV. The CDR3 DNA sequence: TGTGCCAGCAGCTTAGAGGGTCGGGGGGCCTACGAGCAGTACGTC.

The V call is TRBV19, the J call TRBJ2-1, with 11 bases fitting TRBD2. The V segment lost 2 bases and the J segment 9 bases; nucleotides outside the gene matches: 9. The CDR3 consists of 16 residues. Germline CDR1 reads LNHDA; CDR2 reads SQIVND (reference sequence). The CDR3 coding sequence is TGTGCCAGTAGTATACAGACTAGCGGGGCCTATCGTGAGCAGTTCTTC. Translation: CASSIQTSGAYREQFF.

This clone was observed a handful of times. The chain has TRBV18 and TRBJ1-1; TRBD1 matches at 7 bases. Per germline, CDR1 KGHSH and CDR2 LQKENI. V trimming: 0 bases; J trimming: 3 bases; junction bases outside the gene matches: 4. The CDR3 spans 15 residues. The CDR3, as DNA: TGTGCCAGCTCACCACCGGACAGGACCTACACTGAAGCTTTCTTT. Amino acids: CASSPPDRTYTEAFF.

The chain recombines TRBV11-3 with TRBJ2-1, with 8 bases matching TRBD2. J was trimmed by 7 bases and V by 1 base; bases with no gene match: 9. This CDR3 comprises 16 residues. Germline CDR1 is SGHNT and CDR2 is YENEEA. This CDR3 reads CASSLAPGGIRNEQFF. For the CDR3, the DNA is TGTGCCAGCAGCTTAGCCCCGGGGGGGATCCGGAATGAGCAGTTCTTC.

This chain connects TRBV19 to TRBJ1-5, with 12 bases aligning to TRBD1. This CDR3 has 14 residues. Germline V gives CDR1 LNHDA, CDR2 SQIVND (reference sequence). V dropped 11 bases and J dropped 6; count of bases not matched to a gene: 8. This CDR3 reads CASRDRGRGQPQHF. For the CDR3, the DNA is TGTGCCTCCCGGGACAGGGGGCGGGGTCAGCCCCAGCATTTT. The full variable domain, in which reference TRBV19 and TRBJ1-5 provide the parts outside the CDR3, is DGGITQSPKYLFRKEGQNVTLSCEQNLNHDAMYWYRQDPGQGLRLIYYSQIVNDFQKGDIAEGYSVSREKKESFPLTVTSAQKNPTAFYLCASRDRGRGQPQHFGDGTRLSIL.

The chain combines TRBV27 with TRBJ1-5; 7 bases are a match to TRBD1. In germline, CDR1 is MNHEY, CDR2 SMNVEV (reference sequence). This CDR3 contains 16 residues. J lost 0 bases, V lost 3 bases, and 5 bases had no gene match. CDR3 in amino acids: CASSFAGTVSNQPQHF. Here the CDR3 DNA reads TGTGCCAGCAGTTTCGCCGGGACAGTTAGCAATCAGCCCCAGCATTTT.

The V gene is TRBV15, the J gene TRBJ1-1; D possibly corresponds to TRBD1 (5 bases). CDR1 and CDR2 from the germline V gene are LNHNV and YYDKDF (reference sequence). V was trimmed by 0 bases and J by 0 bases, leaving 11 bases between them. This CDR3 contains 16 residues. The CDR3, as DNA: TGTGCCACCAGCAGAGAAACAGGACCGTTGAACACTGAAGCTTTCTTT. Its translation: CATSRETGPLNTEAFF.